This TCR beta chain was captured in a study of monozygotic twins with inflammatory bowel disease. Concerning this clonotype: What it binds is unknown.

The CDR3 runs 16 residues. Germline CDR1 reads KGHSH; CDR2 reads LQKENI. Study observations and caveats: Patient repertoires may have gained variability from differing immunosuppressive treatments. Cells of different T cell subtypes could not be told apart.

The draw for each donor consisted of a single 2.5 ml blood sample. Through template switching, UMIs that included a 6-nucleotide sample barcode were added. TCRdb re-called the 5' RACE reads; one entry per CDR3 protein, DNA not given. The sample table sets out just over 300,000 distinct CDR3 sequences. The source of this sequence is a human donor with ulcerative colitis or Crohn's disease, or a healthy co-twin of an affected twin (not recorded which). The sequenced sample was blood. The V gene is TRBV18, the J gene TRBJ2-2; TCRdb's D call, TRBD2, is unchecked because there is no DNA. The CDR3 is CASSPPGLAGTGELFF.